This entry lists 24 T cell receptor beta chains sequenced from one sample in a study of cytomegalovirus exposure and HLA in healthy donors. Both 60 Vbeta primers and 13 Jbeta primers went into the PCR. This table comes from immunoSEQ multiplex PCR, and its TCRdb copy is limited to in-frame clones, with some not included. The data show around 150,000 clones, roughly 77% seen once. The source material was PBMCs. The origin of the receptors is a young man in good health.

This clone was counted between two and nine times. V is TRBV11-3 and J is TRBJ2-3; 11 bases are a match to TRBD2. Germline assignment: CDR1 SGHNT and CDR2 YENEEA. V was clipped by 5 bases and J by 2 bases; unmatched bases: 15. CDR3 length: 19 amino acids. The CDR3 spells CASSQRPNLAGGHTDTQYF. In DNA form, the CDR3 reads TGTGCCAGCAGCCAAAGACCCAATCTAGCGGGAGGCCACACAGATACGCAGTATTTT.

The V call is TRBV30, the J call TRBJ2-5, with 10 bases lining up with TRBD2. CDR3 length: 14 residues. CDR1 and CDR2 (germline): GTSNPN, SVGIG (reference sequence). V was clipped by 4 bases and J by 4 bases; unmatched bases: 6. The CDR3 DNA reads TGTGCCTGGACTAGCGGGAGACGAGGAGAGACCCAGTACTTC. This sequence encodes CAWTSGRRGETQYF.

The V call is TRBV4-1, the J call TRBJ2-2, with D tentatively TRBD2 (6 bases). Germline CDR1 MGHRA, CDR2 YSYEKL. V gave up 0 bases and J gave up 6 bases, with 17 bases separating them. This CDR3 comprises 17 residues. The CDR3 loop reads CASSQEFPGGEAGELFF. Here the CDR3 DNA reads TGCGCCAGCAGCCAAGAATTCCCCGGAGGGGAAGCCGGGGAGCTGTTTTTT.

This chain connects TRBV29-1 to TRBJ1-1, with 7 nucleotides matching TRBD1. In germline, CDR1 is SQVTM, CDR2 ANQGSEA. Trimming took 7 bases from V and 8 from J; bases not matched to a gene: 4. This CDR3 spans 10 amino acids. The CDR3, as DNA: TGCAGCGGGGGGACAGTGGAAGCTTTCTTT. Amino acid sequence: CSGGTVEAFF. The complete variable domain, with remaining parts taken from reference TRBV29-1 and TRBJ1-1, reads SAVISQKPSRDICQRGTSLTIQCQVDSQVTMMFWYRQQPGQSLTLIATANQGSEATYESGFVIDKFPISRPNLTFSTLTVSNMSPEDSSIYLCSGGTVEAFFGQGTRLTVV.

Notes on this clone: One end of the junction does not line up with germline, which may come from a read error. The chain carries TRBV7-9 and TRBJ1-1; D is undetermined. The CDR3 covers 11 residues. Germline loops: CDR1 SEHNR, CDR2 FQNEAQ (reference sequence). The CDR3 DNA reads as TGTTCCAGCATCGTTGCCCGGGAAGCTTTCTTT. This sequence encodes CSSIVAREAFF.

The rearrangement uses TRBV7-2 and TRBJ2-7, with D unresolved. The V end was cut by 6 bases, the J end by 1 base, with 10 bases between. This CDR3 is 13 amino acids long. Germline V gene sequence: CDR1 SGHTA, CDR2 FQGNSA. DNA for the CDR3: TGTGCCAGCAGAAGCCCTGCGTCCTACGAGCAGTACTTC. Translation gives CASRSPASYEQYF. Complete variable domain (other parts from reference TRBV7-2 and TRBJ2-7): GAGVSQSPSNKVTEKGKDVELRCDPISGHTALYWYRQSLGQGLEFLIYFQGNSAPDKSGLPSDRFSAERTGGSVSTLTIQRTQQEDSAVYLCASRSPASYEQYFGPGTRLTVT.

The V gene is TRBV29-1, the J gene TRBJ1-2, with D maybe TRBD1 (5 bases). The CDR3 runs to 11 residues. Germline V gives CDR1 SQVTM, CDR2 ANQGSEA. Trimming removed 8 bases from V and 7 bases from J, with 14 bases in between. In DNA, the CDR3 is TGCAGCTTCAGGGAAGGGATTGGCTACACCTTC. This sequence encodes CSFREGIGYTF.

Of note for this clone: The junction and the germline gene differ at one end; a read error may be behind it. The chain combines TRBV7-9 with TRBJ2-2; TRBD2 aligns across 9 bases. The CDR3 covers 14 residues. CDR1 SEHNR and CDR2 FQNEAQ come from the germline V gene (reference sequence). CDR3 region: CSSKLAGDTGELFF. CDR3 nucleotides: TGTTCCAGCAAGTTAGCGGGAGACACCGGGGAGCTGTTTTTT.

The V gene is TRBV30, the J gene TRBJ1-2; D unresolved. The CDR3 loop spans 13 amino acids. V shed 0 bases and J shed 2 bases, with 7 bases lying between them. Germline V gene sequence: CDR1 GTSNPN, CDR2 SVGIG (reference sequence). The CDR3 region has the DNA TGTGCCTGGAGTGTAAACAGCAACTATGGCTACACCTTC. It codes for CAWSVNSNYGYTF. Filled out from reference TRBV30 and TRBJ1-2, the complete variable domain reads SQTIHQWPATLVQPVGSPLSLECTVEGTSNPNLYWYRQAAGRGLQLLFYSVGIGQISSEVPQNLSASRPQDRQFILSSKKLLLSDSGFYLCAWSVNSNYGYTFGSGTRLTVV.

The rearrangement joins TRBV2 to TRBJ2-1; the D gene is possibly TRBD2 (5 bases). The CDR3 totals 16 residues. Trimming removed 0 bases from V and 4 bases from J, with 13 bases in between. Germline CDR1 and CDR2: SNHLY and FYNNEI. This chain's CDR3 is CASSEAQRGSYNEQFF. DNA of the CDR3: TGTGCCAGCAGTGAAGCCCAGAGAGGGAGTTACAATGAGCAGTTCTTC.

The chain carries TRBV4-1 and TRBJ1-4; no firm D call. This CDR3 has 18 amino acids. Between the trimmed V and J ends, which lost 4 bases and 0 bases, there was a span of 18 bases. Germline loops: CDR1 MGHRA, CDR2 YSYEKL. CDR3 residues: CASSPRPGSEATNEKLFF. As DNA, the CDR3 is TGCGCCAGCAGCCCACGACCGGGGTCAGAGGCAACTAATGAAAAACTGTTTTTT.

CDR3 sequence (DNA): TGTGCCAGCAGCTTGGCCGTAAGGGACAGGGGCCAGTATTGGGCCAACGTCCTGACTTTC. Translated, it gives CASSLAVRDRGQYWANVLTF. The gene calls are TRBV5-5 and TRBJ2-6, with 10 bases that match TRBD1. The germline V gene encodes CDR1 SGHKS and CDR2 YYEKEE (reference sequence). Unmatched junction bases numbered 14, after V lost 0 bases and J lost 5 bases. The CDR3 sequence is 20 residues long.

The rearrangement uses TRBV11-2 and TRBJ2-5, with TRBD2 matching 9 bases. The length of the CDR3 is 17 residues. The V and J ends lost 2 bases and 4 bases, in that order; junction bases with no gene match: 11. Germline V gene lookup returns CDR1 SGHAT and CDR2 FQNNGV. Here the CDR3 DNA reads TGTGCCAGCAGCTTATTCTTTAGCGGGAGTGGAGGAGAGACCCAGTACTTC. Its protein is CASSLFFSGSGGETQYF.

This clone was seen only a few times. The chain couples TRBV18 to TRBJ2-7; D remains ambiguous. This CDR3 has 12 amino acids. Germline CDR1 and CDR2: KGHSH and LQKENI. The germline V and J ends were trimmed by 6 bases and 5 bases, with 11 bases remaining between them. The CDR3 is CASSPDRDEQYF. The CDR3 DNA reads TGTGCCAGCTCGCCCGACCGGGACGAGCAGTACTTC.

The chain is built from TRBV5-1 and TRBJ1-5, with 7 bases fitting TRBD1. The CDR3 has 14 residues. Germline trimming cut 4 bases from V and 4 bases from J; bases unmatched to any gene: 5. Germline V gene data show CDR1 as SGHRS and CDR2 as YFSETQ. The CDR3 spells CASSPEGQNQPQHF. The CDR3 DNA reads TGCGCCAGCAGCCCGGAGGGACAGAATCAGCCCCAGCATTTT.

The rearrangement joins TRBV4-3 to TRBJ1-2; no clear D. Looked up from germline, CDR1 is LGHNA and CDR2 is YSLEER. The CDR3 is made up of 13 amino acids. V was cut by 0 bases and J by 2 bases, with 4 bases left in between. The DNA for the CDR3 is TGCGCCAGCAGCCAAGACAGAAACTATGGCTACACCTTC. Residues: CASSQDRNYGYTF.

The J gene is TRBJ1-2, the V gene TRBV7-9; D is ambiguous. Per germline, CDR1 SEHNR and CDR2 FQNEAQ (reference sequence). Trimming removed 0 bases at V and 0 bases at J, with 5 bases between. The CDR3 contains 14 residues. The CDR3 is CASSLARTNYGYTF. DNA of the CDR3: TGTGCCAGCAGCTTAGCGAGGACTAACTATGGCTACACCTTC. Variable domain in full (rest from reference TRBV7-9 and TRBJ1-2): DTGVSQNPRHKITKRGQNVTFRCDPISEHNRLYWYRQTLGQGPEFLTYFQNEAQLEKSRLLSDRFSAERPKGSFSTLEIQRTEQGDSAMYLCASSLARTNYGYTFGSGTRLTVV.

This sequence joins TRBV7-2 and TRBJ2-1; TRBD1 agrees at 9 bases. Germline V gene sequence: CDR1 SGHTA, CDR2 FQGNSA. Trimming cost V 5 bases and J 5 bases; bases outside gene matches: 7. The CDR3 has 15 residues. In DNA form, the CDR3 reads TGTGCCAGCAGCCTTCGGACAGGGGAGGACAATGAGCAGTTCTTC. Its protein is CASSLRTGEDNEQFF.

This clone was observed once. The chain recombines TRBV19 with TRBJ2-7; D ambiguous. Germline values: CDR1 LNHDA, CDR2 SQIVND (reference sequence). The CDR3 runs 13 residues. With 3 bases removed from V and 0 bases from J, the gap between germline ends came to 6 bases. CDR3 sequence: CASSITTSYEQYF. DNA for the CDR3: TGTGCCAGTAGTATCACTACCTCCTACGAGCAGTACTTC. Combining the CDR3 with reference TRBV19 and TRBJ2-7 gives the whole variable domain DGGITQSPKYLFRKEGQNVTLSCEQNLNHDAMYWYRQDPGQGLRLIYYSQIVNDFQKGDIAEGYSVSREKKESFPLTVTSAQKNPTAFYLCASSITTSYEQYFGPGTRLTVT.

The chain employs TRBV15 and TRBJ1-4, with TRBD1 as a possible D gene (5 bases). The length of the CDR3 is 16 residues. Per germline, CDR1 LNHNV and CDR2 YYDKDF (reference sequence). The V end lost 1 base, the J end lost 5 bases, and 14 bases lay between the germline ends. The CDR3 sequence is CATSRGGGRANEKLFF. DNA for the CDR3: TGTGCCACCAGCAGAGGGGGGGGACGGGCGAATGAAAAACTGTTTTTT.

This clone was seen a few times. This chain joins TRBV7-9 and TRBJ2-3; TRBD1 aligns across 9 bases. The junction had 6 bases not matched to a gene; V was cut back by 3 bases and J by 5 bases. Germline-derived CDR1 and CDR2 are SEHNR and FQNEAQ (reference sequence). The CDR3 covers 15 residues. In DNA, the CDR3 is TGTGCCAGCAGCTTTACAGGGGGCCCTAAAGATACGCAGTATTTT. It encodes CASSFTGGPKDTQYF.

This clone was seen once. The chain recombines TRBV7-8 with TRBJ2-5; D is perhaps TRBD1 (5 bases). The V end was cut by 5 bases, the J end by 5 bases, with 15 bases between. CDR1 is SGHVS and CDR2 is FQNEAQ in the germline V gene. CDR3 length: 14 residues. The CDR3 DNA follows: TGTGCCAGCAGCCAGACAGCCGTGCGGGAGACCCAGTACTTC. It specifies CASSQTAVRETQYF.

The chain uses TRBV18 and TRBJ2-1, with 14 bases that match TRBD2. Germline V lookup: CDR1 KGHSH, CDR2 LQKENI. The CDR3 length is 17 residues. The V gene end was trimmed by 2 bases and the J gene end by 9 bases; junction bases not matched to a gene: 9. The CDR3: CASSPGTSGRAVGEQFF. For the CDR3, the DNA is TGTGCCAGCTCACCAGGGACTAGCGGGAGAGCCGTGGGTGAGCAGTTCTTC. Full variable domain (remainder filled in from reference TRBV18 and TRBJ2-1): NAGVMQNPRHLVRRRGQEARLRCSPMKGHSHVYWYRQLPEEGLKFMVYLQKENIIDESGMPKERFSAEFPKEGPSILRIQQVVRGDSAAYFCASSPGTSGRAVGEQFFGPGTRLTVL.

The chain has TRBV9 and TRBJ1-2; TRBD1 might be the D (6 bases). The CDR3 spans 14 residues. CDR1 and CDR2 from the germline V gene are SGDLS and YYNGEE. Trimming took off 3 bases at V and 8 bases at J, with 17 bases between the two ends. The CDR3 bases are TGTGCCAGCAGCGACCGTCCCGGGACATTGGGCTACACCTTC. Protein product: CASSDRPGTLGYTF.